The TCR beta chain described here comes from a study of blood T cell repertoires in COVID-19. Across the study: Acute and convalescent COVID-19 specimens originated in the United States, Italy and Spain. T cells, B-cell-depleted T cells, or PBMCs supplied cDNA or gDNA.

Germline assignment: CDR1 MNHEY and CDR2 SVGEGT. V was trimmed by 0 bases and J by 6 bases, leaving 18 bases between them. The CDR3 is 17 amino acids. Authors' data handling: Reference gene primer amplification in the assay estimated nucleated cell counts. Using immunoSEQ multiplex PCR, the repertoire was profiled, and TCRdb retains in-frame clones only, with some absent. That table furnishes V, J and clone size, whereas the DNA furnished D and trimming. Here the sample spans about 32,000 clones, just over 90% being singletons. This chain uses TRBV6-2 or TRBV6-3 with TRBJ2-1; D is possibly TRBD2 (5 bases). Sequencing was performed on peripheral blood. The receptor comes from a man aged 60-69 years with acute or convalescent COVID-19. CDR3 DNA: TGTGCCAGCAGTTACTCGAGAGCGGACCGCGGGTCCAATGAGCAGTTCTTC. This sequence encodes CASSYSRADRGSNEQFF.